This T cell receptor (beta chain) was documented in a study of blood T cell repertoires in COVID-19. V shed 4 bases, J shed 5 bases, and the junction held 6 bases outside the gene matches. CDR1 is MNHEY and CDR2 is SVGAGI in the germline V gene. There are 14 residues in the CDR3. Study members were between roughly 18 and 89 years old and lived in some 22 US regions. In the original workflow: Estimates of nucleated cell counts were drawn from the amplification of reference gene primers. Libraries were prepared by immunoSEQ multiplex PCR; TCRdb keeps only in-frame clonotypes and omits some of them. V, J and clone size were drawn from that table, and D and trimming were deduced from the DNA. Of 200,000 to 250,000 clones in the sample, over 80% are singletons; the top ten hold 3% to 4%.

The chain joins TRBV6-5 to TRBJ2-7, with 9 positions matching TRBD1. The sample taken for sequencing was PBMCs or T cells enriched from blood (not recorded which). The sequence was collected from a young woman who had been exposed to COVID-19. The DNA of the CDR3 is TGTGCCAGCAGTTCATGGGACAGGGTAGACGAGCAGTACTTC. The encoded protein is CASSSWDRVDEQYF.